The sequence of this TCR beta chain was determined in a study of blood T cell repertoires in COVID-19 (TCRdb year 2020). Concerning the study at large: Collaborator samples came from the United States, Italy and Spain and covered acute and convalescent phases of COVID-19. The repertoires were released in a freely available public database intended as a resource for research on the immune response to SARS-CoV-2. Nearly every sample came with metadata listing a de-identified subject ID, COVID-19 status, age in years and sex. HLA class I and class II types, where available, came from metadata supplied by the sample provider rather than from assay-based typing. Samples came from the ongoing ImmuneRACE study (first 160 participants) plus 1,254 subjects from 6 global collaborators. Subjects who had been exposed to COVID-19, were actively infected with it, or had recovered from it provided the deeply sampled blood TCRbeta repertoires that made up the dataset. The material from the prospective study consisted of cDNA or gDNA derived from T cells, B-cell-depleted T cells, or PBMCs.

V loses 7 bases of germline sequence and J loses 5 bases, and the interval between the two ends is 12 bases. The germline V gene sets CDR1 to MGHRA and CDR2 to YSYEKL. The cysteine opens and the phenylalanine closes a CDR3 of 12 amino acids. Of the read, only the CDR3 DNA is kept; its 36 bases are in frame from base 1. Collaborating institutions collected whole blood in K2EDTA tubes following their own protocols. For TCRbeta analysis, collaborators shipped samples as frozen whole blood, isolated PBMCs, or DNA extracted from either of those sample types. TCRbeta CDR3 regions were amplified from genomic DNA by means of the immunoSEQ Assay, a bias-controlled multiplex PCR. For the original study's pipeline: The number of nucleated cells in each sample was estimated by amplification of reference gene primers within the assay. Sequence reads were collapsed and filtered to measure the absolute abundance of every unique TCRbeta CDR3 rearrangement. Productive Simpson clonality was computed per sample as the square root of Simpson's diversity index over productive rearrangements. TCRdb stores this immuneACCESS table with in-frame sequences only. Part of the clones is absent; in the studies checked, under half of the shortfall reflects unresolved V genes, and no reason is known for the rest. That table supplies the V and J calls and clone size; D and trimming were determined from the DNA. The sample records some 210,000 clones, approximately 84% of which are singletons. The top ten clonotypes cover about 8% of the sample.

Beyond this particular receptor, the publication reports: Clinical and demographic metadata were provided uncurated, with the amount varying by source and participant.

Notes on this clone: The antigen this receptor binds is unknown. No much larger clone is present one base from it, and per-base qualities are unavailable.

The sequence joins TRBV4-1 to TRBJ2-7; TRBD1 is a possible D gene, resting on 5 matching bases. Specimen: peripheral blood. The receptor comes from a woman in her forties or fifties with active or convalescent COVID-19. Here is the DNA: TGCGCCAGCAACCAGGGCCTCGACGAGCAGTACTTC. This codes for CASNQGLDEQYF.